Below, 19 T cell receptor beta chains from the same sample are listed, as sequenced in a study of blood T cell repertoires in COVID-19. Libraries were prepared by immunoSEQ multiplex PCR; TCRdb keeps only in-frame clonotypes and omits some of them. The sample has 150,000 to 200,000 clones, 84% seen once; the top ten hold approximately 12%. Input material: PBMCs or T cells enriched from blood (not recorded which). These receptors were collected from a man aged 45-60 years who had recovered from COVID-19.

The rearrangement uses TRBV2 and TRBJ1-1; 8 positions match TRBD1. J gave up 6 bases and V 4 bases, and 7 bases lay outside the gene matches. The CDR3 contains 14 residues. Germline loops: CDR1 SNHLY, CDR2 FYNNEI. CDR3 nucleotides: TGTGCCAGCAGTGGGCAGGGGGCCCGGGCTGAAGCTTTCTTT. Translation: CASSGQGARAEAFF.

V gene TRBV6-2 or TRBV6-3 combines with J gene TRBJ2-7; 8 bases agree with TRBD1. The V and J ends lost 5 bases and 1 base, in that order; junction bases with no gene match: 1. Germline lookup yields CDR1 MNHEY and CDR2 SVGEGT. The CDR3 runs 13 residues. The CDR3 here is CASSRQGSYEQYF. In DNA, the CDR3 is TGTGCCAGCAGTCGACAGGGGTCCTACGAGCAGTACTTC.

This chain connects TRBV29-1 to TRBJ1-1, with D possibly matching TRBD1 (6 bases). Germline V gives CDR1 SQVTM, CDR2 ANQGSEA. With 6 bases removed from V and 8 bases from J, the gap between germline ends came to 13 bases. The CDR3 totals 11 residues. The CDR3 is CSVGRGSEAFF. In DNA, the CDR3 is TGCAGCGTGGGCAGGGGTTCAGAAGCTTTCTTT.

V gene TRBV11-2 combines with J gene TRBJ2-2, with a weak D call TRBD2 (5 bases). Per the germline V gene, CDR1 is SGHAT and CDR2 is FQNNGV. Trimming took 1 base from V and 5 from J, leaving 5 bases between them. The CDR3 runs 13 residues. CDR3 sequence: CASSLAGTGELFF. The CDR3 DNA reads as TGTGCCAGCAGCTTAGCGGGGACCGGGGAGCTGTTTTTT.

V is TRBV4-2 and J is TRBJ2-3; D might be TRBD2 (7 bases). CDR3 length: 17 residues. The V end lost 3 bases, the J end lost 1 base, and 17 bases lay between the germline ends. Germline assignment: CDR1 LGHNA and CDR2 YNFKEQ. The CDR3 coding sequence is TGTGCCAGCAGCCACGGGGGCGGGGAGGGGGGCACAGATACGCAGTATTTT. As protein: CASSHGGGEGGTDTQYF.

This clone was picked up a small number of times. Other nucleotide sequences from this sample produce the same CDR3. The rearrangement uses TRBV20-1 and TRBJ1-2, with D unclear. From germline, CDR1 is DFQATT and CDR2 SNEGSKA (reference sequence). Trimming cost V 3 bases and J 3 bases, with 8 bases left between them. The CDR3 extends over 12 amino acids. This chain's CDR3 is CSASLSDYGYTF. CDR3 sequence (DNA): TGCAGTGCTAGTTTGTCAGACTATGGCTACACCTTC.

This clone was observed once. The chain uses TRBV7-2 and TRBJ2-7; no clear D. Germline CDR1 and CDR2: SGHTA and FQGNSA. The CDR3 loop spans 11 amino acids. The ends were cut back, 2 bases at V and 5 bases at J, with 4 bases in the middle. The CDR3 DNA is TGTGCCAGCAGCTTAATAGACGAGCAGTACTTC. Its translation: CASSLIDEQYF.

The chain recombines TRBV12-3 or TRBV12-4 with TRBJ1-2; 7 nucleotides agree with TRBD1. There are 12 residues in the CDR3. The trim removed 8 bases at V and 8 bases at J, leaving 8 bases unmatched. The CDR3 DNA follows: TGTGCCAGCGGCCAGACAGGGCGAGGCTACACCTTC. Its protein product is CASGQTGRGYTF.

The chain carries TRBV20-1 and TRBJ1-1, with D hard to call. Trimming left V 1 base short and J 10 bases short, with 10 bases between. The CDR3 is 11 amino acids. CDR1 is DFQATT, CDR2 SNEGSKA, per germline (reference sequence). In DNA, the CDR3 is TGCAGTGCTAGAGTCAAAACGGGAGCTTTCTTT. It codes for CSARVKTGAFF.

The chain couples TRBV2 to TRBJ2-6; D may be TRBD1 (5 bases). The CDR3 is 16 amino acids. Germline-derived CDR1 and CDR2 are SNHLY and FYNNEI. With 5 bases removed from V and 0 bases from J, the gap between germline ends came to 11 bases. As DNA, the CDR3 is TGTGCCAGCAGTTTGGTGGGGCGCTCTGGGGCCAACGTCCTGACTTTC. Translation gives CASSLVGRSGANVLTF.

The V call is TRBV7-2, the J call TRBJ1-2; D may be TRBD1 (5 bases). This CDR3 contains 15 residues. With 1 base removed from V and 0 bases from J, the gap between germline ends came to 9 bases. The germline CDR1 and CDR2 sequences are SGHTA and FQGNSA. This CDR3 reads CASSLGQGTNYGYTF. DNA for the CDR3: TGTGCCAGCAGCTTAGGGCAGGGTACTAACTATGGCTACACCTTC.

On this clone itself: This sample also contains other DNA sequences that code for the same CDR3. The chain uses TRBV3-1 (or the pseudogene TRBV3-2) and TRBJ1-1; D unclear. The germline CDR1 and CDR2 sequences are LGHDT and YNNKEL (reference sequence). CDR3 size: 13 residues. The V end lost 1 base, the J end lost 1 base, and 4 bases lay between the germline ends. CDR3 DNA sequence: TGTGCCAGCAGCCAAGTACAGAACACTGAAGCTTTCTTT. Its translation is CASSQVQNTEAFF.

The chain couples TRBV5-1 to TRBJ2-5; a possible D gene is TRBD1 (5 bases). CDR1 is SGHRS, CDR2 YFSETQ, per germline. CDR3 length equals 14 residues. Trimming shortened V by 4 bases and J by 3 bases, and 13 bases separated the two germline ends. CDR3 bases: TGCGCCAGCAGCCCCCAAGCAGGGAAAGAGACCCAGTACTTC. It yields the protein CASSPQAGKETQYF. Complete variable domain (other parts from reference TRBV5-1 and TRBJ2-5): KAGVTQTPRYLIKTRGQQVTLSCSPISGHRSVSWYQQTPGQGLQFLFEYFSETQRNKGNFPGRFSGRQFSNSRSEMNVSTLELGDSALYLCASSPQAGKETQYFGPGTRLLVL.

This chain links TRBV4-1 with TRBJ1-5, with D uncertain. This CDR3 has 16 amino acids. Trimming pared 0 bases from V and 4 bases from J, leaving 13 bases between. Per germline, CDR1 MGHRA and CDR2 YSYEKL. CDR3 amino acids: CASSQERSSPNQPQHF. CDR3 bases: TGCGCCAGCAGCCAAGAACGCTCCAGTCCTAATCAGCCCCAGCATTTT.

This clone was counted once. The rearrangement uses TRBV29-1 and TRBJ2-7; D possibly corresponds to TRBD1 (6 bases). The CDR3 runs 12 residues. V was trimmed by 7 bases and J by 2 bases, leaving 12 bases between them. Germline CDR1 and CDR2: SQVTM and ANQGSEA. The CDR3 region is CSALTGTYEQYF. CDR3 nucleotides: TGCAGCGCCCTGACAGGAACCTACGAGCAGTACTTC.

This chain connects TRBV7-2 to TRBJ2-1; D call uncertain. Germline values: CDR1 SGHTA, CDR2 FQGNSA. The CDR3 extends over 15 amino acids. V lost 0 bases and J 3 bases, leaving 9 bases between the germline ends. This chain's CDR3 is CASSLAAGIYNEQFF. The CDR3 DNA follows: TGTGCCAGCAGCTTAGCGGCAGGAATCTACAATGAGCAGTTCTTC.

The J gene is TRBJ1-4, the V gene TRBV4-3; unclear D gene. Germline CDR1 reads LGHNA; CDR2 reads YSLEER. CDR3 length: 16 amino acids. V was shortened by 1 base and J by 5 bases, with 14 bases between the two germline ends. CDR3 in DNA: TGCGCCAGCAGCCAAGGGTTTGCGGAATGGAATGAAAAACTGTTTTTT. It encodes CASSQGFAEWNEKLFF.

The rearrangement links TRBV12-3 or TRBV12-4 to TRBJ1-1; the D is unclear. The V and J ends lost 2 bases and 10 bases respectively, with 14 bases between them. The CDR3 extends over 13 amino acids. CDR3 nucleotides: TGTGCCAGCAGTTTAAAGACCCCCGGAGTAGCTTTCTTT. It is translated as CASSLKTPGVAFF.

V gene TRBV4-1 combines with J gene TRBJ1-1; perhaps TRBD1 as D (5 bases). The CDR3 loop spans 15 amino acids. Trimming removed 1 base at V and 1 base at J, with 10 bases between. CDR1 is MGHRA, CDR2 YSYEKL, per germline. CDR3 region: CASSQGQDRNTEAFF. DNA of the CDR3: TGCGCCAGCAGCCAAGGTCAAGACAGGAACACTGAAGCTTTCTTT.